This TCR beta chain was retrieved from a study of blood T cells in healthy people across ages. Only a few counts were recorded for this clonotype. Its specificity is not known. Total RNA, at least 5.5 micrograms per sample, came from PBMCs. Notes on the study in general: The study lacked donor CMV status, which possibly confounded expanded clonotype changes. Diversity figures derived from one million T cells were judged to underestimate the true value.

A second about 6 to 12 cycle PCR used barcoded and J-beta primers. TCRdb redid the calling of the 5' RACE reads with MiXCR, one entry per CDR3 protein. The repertoire holds 850,000 to 1,300,000 distinct CDR3 sequences, with less than 50% as singletons. Sequencing was performed on blood. This clonotype was obtained from a woman aged 55-70 years in good health.

CDR3 in amino acids: CASSPSFTRGYEQYF. CDR3 sequence (DNA): TGTGCCAGCAGCCCAAGCTTTACCCGGGGCTACGAGCAGTACTTC. The chain has TRBV7-2 and TRBJ2-7, with TRBD2 as a possible D gene (5 bases). The V and J ends lost 5 bases and 3 bases respectively, with 17 bases between them. CDR3 length: 15 residues. Germline lookup yields CDR1 SGHTA and CDR2 FQGNSA. Full variable domain (missing parts from reference TRBV7-2 and TRBJ2-7): GAGVSQSPSNKVTEKGKDVELRCDPISGHTALYWYRQSLGQGLEFLIYFQGNSAPDKSGLPSDRFSAERTGGSVSTLTIQRTQQEDSAVYLCASSPSFTRGYEQYFGPGTRLTVT.